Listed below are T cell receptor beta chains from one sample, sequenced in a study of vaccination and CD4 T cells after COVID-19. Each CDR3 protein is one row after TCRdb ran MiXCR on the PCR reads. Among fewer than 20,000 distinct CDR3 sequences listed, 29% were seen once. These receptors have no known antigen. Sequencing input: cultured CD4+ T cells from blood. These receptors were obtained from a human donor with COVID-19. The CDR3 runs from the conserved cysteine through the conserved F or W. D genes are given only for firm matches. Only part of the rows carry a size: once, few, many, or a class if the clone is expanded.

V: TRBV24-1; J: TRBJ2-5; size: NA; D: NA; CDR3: CATRAPGVEETQYF; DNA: TGTGCCACCAGGGCCCCCGGGGTGGAAGAGACCCAGTACTTC
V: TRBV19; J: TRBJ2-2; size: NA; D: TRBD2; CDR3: CASSRGTTKAGELFF; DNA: TGTGCCAGTAGTAGGGGGACTACCAAAGCCGGGGAGCTGTTTTTT
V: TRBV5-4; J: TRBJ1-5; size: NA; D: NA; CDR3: CASSLDRWGPQHF; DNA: TGTGCCAGCAGCTTGGACAGGTGGGGGCCCCAGCATTTT
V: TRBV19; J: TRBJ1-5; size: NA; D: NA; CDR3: CASSTRGPPNQPQHF; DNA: TGTGCCAGTAGTACGCGGGGGCCGCCGAATCAGCCCCAGCATTTT
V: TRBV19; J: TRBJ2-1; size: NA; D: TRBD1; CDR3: CASLRQGYNEQFF; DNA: TGTGCCAGTCTTCGACAGGGTTACAATGAGCAGTTCTTC
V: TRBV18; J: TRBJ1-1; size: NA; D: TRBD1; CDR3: CASSRGDRGSMNTEAFF; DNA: TGTGCCAGCTCCCGCGGGGACAGGGGATCTATGAACACTGAAGCTTTCTTT
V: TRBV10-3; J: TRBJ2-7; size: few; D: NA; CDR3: CAISPRTEGYEQYF; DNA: TGTGCCATCAGTCCCAGGACAGAGGGCTACGAGCAGTACTTC
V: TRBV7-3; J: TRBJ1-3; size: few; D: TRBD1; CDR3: CASGQGSGNTIYF; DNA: TGTGCCAGCGGACAGGGGAGTGGAAACACCATATATTTT
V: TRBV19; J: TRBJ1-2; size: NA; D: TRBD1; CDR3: CASSNRGNYGYTF; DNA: TGTGCCAGTAGTAACAGGGGTAACTATGGCTACACCTTC
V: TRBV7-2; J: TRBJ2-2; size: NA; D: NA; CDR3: CASSLNPGFGAANTGELFF; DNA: TGTGCCAGCAGCTTAAATCCGGGGTTTGGAGCCGCGAACACCGGGGAGCTGTTTTTT
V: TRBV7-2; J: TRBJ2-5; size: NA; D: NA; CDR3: CASSLALSAETQYF; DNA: TGTGCCAGCAGCTTAGCGCTATCGGCAGAGACCCAGTACTTC
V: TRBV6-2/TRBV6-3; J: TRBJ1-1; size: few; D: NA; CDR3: CASSYGGRKIGGTEAFF; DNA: TGTGCCAGCAGTTACGGCGGCAGGAAAATCGGGGGAACTGAAGCTTTCTTT
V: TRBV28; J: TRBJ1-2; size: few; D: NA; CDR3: CASSSGTPANYGYTF; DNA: TGTGCCAGCAGTTCAGGTACACCGGCTAACTATGGCTACACCTTC
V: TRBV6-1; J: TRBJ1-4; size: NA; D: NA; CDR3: CASSLEGASFEKLFF; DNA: TGTGCCAGCAGCCTCGAAGGCGCCTCCTTTGAAAAACTGTTTTTT
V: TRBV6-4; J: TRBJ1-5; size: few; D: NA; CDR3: CASGLYHFNQPQHF; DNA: TGTGCCAGCGGATTATACCACTTCAATCAGCCCCAGCATTTT
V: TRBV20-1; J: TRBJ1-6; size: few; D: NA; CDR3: CSARDFKRFATEGVDNSPLHF; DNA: TGCAGTGCTAGAGATTTTAAACGGTTCGCGACCGAGGGGGTTGATAATTCACCCCTCCACTTT
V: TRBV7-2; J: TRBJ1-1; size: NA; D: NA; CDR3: CASSFQGRTEAFF; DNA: TGTGCCAGCAGCTTCCAGGGCCGGACTGAAGCTTTCTTT
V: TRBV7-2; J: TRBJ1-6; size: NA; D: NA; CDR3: CASSFGNSPPHF; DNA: TGTGCCAGCAGCTTCGGGAATTCACCCCCCCACTTT
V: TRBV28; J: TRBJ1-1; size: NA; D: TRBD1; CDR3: CASSLWGQGNTEAFF; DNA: TGTGCCAGCAGTTTATGGGGACAGGGAAACACTGAAGCTTTCTTT
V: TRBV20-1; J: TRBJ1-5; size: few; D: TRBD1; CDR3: CSARADQGGSNQPQHF; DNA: TGCAGTGCTAGAGCCGATCAGGGGGGTAGCAATCAGCCCCAGCATTTT
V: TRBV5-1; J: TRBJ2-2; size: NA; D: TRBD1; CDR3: CASSQGDSTNTGELFF; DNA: TGCGCCAGCAGCCAAGGGGACAGCACGAACACCGGGGAGCTGTTTTTT
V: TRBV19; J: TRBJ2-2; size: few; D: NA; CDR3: CASSIPWTGELFF; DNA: TGTGCCAGTAGTATACCCTGGACCGGGGAGCTGTTTTTT
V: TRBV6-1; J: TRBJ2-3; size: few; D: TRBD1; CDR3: CASSEWLGQGARRADTQYF; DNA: TGTGCCAGCAGTGAATGGCTCGGACAGGGGGCGCGCCGGGCAGATACGCAGTATTTT
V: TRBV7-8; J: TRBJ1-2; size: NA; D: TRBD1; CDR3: CASSSKAGQGADGYTF; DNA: TGTGCCAGCAGCTCAAAGGCGGGACAGGGGGCCGATGGCTACACCTTC
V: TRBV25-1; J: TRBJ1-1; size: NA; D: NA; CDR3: CASSGAAPGTEAFF; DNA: TGTGCCAGCAGTGGCGCGGCCCCGGGGACTGAAGCTTTCTTT
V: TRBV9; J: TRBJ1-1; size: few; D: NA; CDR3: CASSSGRGDTEAFF; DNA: TGTGCCAGCAGCAGCGGACGGGGAGACACTGAAGCTTTCTTT
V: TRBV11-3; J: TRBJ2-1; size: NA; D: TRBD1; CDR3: CASSSRQGDYNEQFF; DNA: TGTGCCAGCAGCTCCCGACAGGGTGATTACAATGAGCAGTTCTTC
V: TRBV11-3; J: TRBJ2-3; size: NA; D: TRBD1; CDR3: CASSLTGSTDTQYF; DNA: TGTGCCAGCAGCTTGACAGGGAGCACAGATACGCAGTATTTT
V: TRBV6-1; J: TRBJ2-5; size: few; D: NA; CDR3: CATSGNRETQYF; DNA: TGTGCCACATCAGGGAACCGGGAGACCCAGTACTTC
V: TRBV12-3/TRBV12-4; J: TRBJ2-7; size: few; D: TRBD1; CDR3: CASSLRQGSYEQYF; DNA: TGTGCCAGCAGTCTCCGACAGGGTTCCTACGAGCAGTACTTC
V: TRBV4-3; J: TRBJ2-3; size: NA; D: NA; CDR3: CASSLRQGGGTDTQYF; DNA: TGCGCCAGCAGCCTCCGACAGGGAGGGGGCACAGATACGCAGTATTTT